The 3 T cell receptor beta chains in this list originate from one sample, sequenced in a study of cytomegalovirus exposure and HLA in healthy donors. In the PCR, 60 Vbeta and 13 Jbeta primers were used. The table came from immunoSEQ multiplex PCR; TCRdb's copy has only in-frame clones and leaves some out. This table holds some 130,000 clones, 70% to 90% found once. The sequenced sample consisted of PBMCs. The origin of the receptors is a middle-aged man in good health and CMV-seronegative.

The rearrangement links TRBV10-1 to TRBJ2-1; weak D call: TRBD1 (6 bases). The V end was cut by 7 bases, the J end by 8 bases, with 15 bases between. The CDR3 consists of 13 residues. Per germline, CDR1 WNHNN and CDR2 SYGVQD (reference sequence). CDR3 region: CASIRGGQDEQFF. CDR3 coding DNA: TGCGCCAGCATACGTGGGGGCCAGGATGAGCAGTTCTTC.

V gene TRBV18 combines with J gene TRBJ2-2; the D gene is possibly TRBD2 (6 bases). CDR1 is KGHSH, CDR2 LQKENI, per germline. This CDR3 contains 16 residues. V shed 2 bases and J shed 3 bases, with 13 bases lying between them. CDR3 in amino acids: CASSPATGADTGELFF. In nucleotides, the CDR3 is TGTGCCAGCTCACCAGCAACGGGAGCGGACACCGGGGAGCTGTTTTTT.

V is TRBV6-5 and J is TRBJ2-7; TRBD1 agrees at 7 bases. The germline gives CDR1 MNHEY, CDR2 SVGAGI. The V and J ends lost 7 bases and 0 bases, in that order; junction bases with no gene match: 3. The CDR3 contains 13 residues. The CDR3 nucleotides read TGTGCCAGCACGGGACAGAGCTCCTACGAGCAGTACTTC. This translates into CASTGQSSYEQYF.